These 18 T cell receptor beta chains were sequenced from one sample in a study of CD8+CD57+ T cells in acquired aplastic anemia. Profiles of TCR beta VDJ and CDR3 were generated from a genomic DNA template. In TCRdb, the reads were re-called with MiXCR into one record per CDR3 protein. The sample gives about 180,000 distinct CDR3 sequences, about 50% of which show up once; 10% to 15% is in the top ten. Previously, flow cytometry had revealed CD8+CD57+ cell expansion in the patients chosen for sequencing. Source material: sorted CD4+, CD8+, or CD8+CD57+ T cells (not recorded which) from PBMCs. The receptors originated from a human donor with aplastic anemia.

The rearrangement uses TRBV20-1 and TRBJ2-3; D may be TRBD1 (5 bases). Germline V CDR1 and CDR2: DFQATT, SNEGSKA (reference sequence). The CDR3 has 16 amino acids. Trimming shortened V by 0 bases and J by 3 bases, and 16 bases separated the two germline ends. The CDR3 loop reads CSAREGLSRVTDTQYF. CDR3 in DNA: TGCAGTGCTAGAGAGGGGCTCAGCCGGGTTACAGATACGCAGTATTTT.

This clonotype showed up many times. CDR3 in DNA: TGTGCCAGCAGCTCCCAATACGAGCAGTACTTC. Protein product: CASSSQYEQYF. The V gene is TRBV7-9, the J gene TRBJ2-7; no clear D. The germline V gene encodes CDR1 SEHNR and CDR2 FQNEAQ (reference sequence). V was clipped by 4 bases and J by 4 bases, with 5 bases between them. The CDR3 spans 11 residues.

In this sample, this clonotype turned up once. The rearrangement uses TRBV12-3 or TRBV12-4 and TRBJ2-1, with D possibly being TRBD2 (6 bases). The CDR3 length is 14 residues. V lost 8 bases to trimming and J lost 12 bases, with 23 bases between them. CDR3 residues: CASCRDFLADTQFF. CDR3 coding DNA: TGTGCCAGCTGCCGGGACTTTCTGGCAGATACGCAGTTCTTC.

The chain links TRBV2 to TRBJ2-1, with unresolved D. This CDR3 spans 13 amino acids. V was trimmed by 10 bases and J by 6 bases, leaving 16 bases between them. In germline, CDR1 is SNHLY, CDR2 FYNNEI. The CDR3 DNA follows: TGTGCCAACTCACCTTCCAGGTCCAATGAGCAGTTCTTC. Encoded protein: CANSPSRSNEQFF.

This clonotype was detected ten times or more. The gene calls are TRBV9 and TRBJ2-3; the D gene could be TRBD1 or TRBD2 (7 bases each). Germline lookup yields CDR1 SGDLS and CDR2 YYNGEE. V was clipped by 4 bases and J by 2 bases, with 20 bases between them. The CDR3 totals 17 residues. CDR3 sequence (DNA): TGTGCCAGCAGCCCGAGACAGGGCAGCGGGACCACAGATACGCAGTATTTT. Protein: CASSPRQGSGTTDTQYF. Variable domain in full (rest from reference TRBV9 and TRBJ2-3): DSGVTQTPKHLITATGQRVTLRCSPRSGDLSVYWYQQSLDQGLQFLIQYYNGEERAKGNILERFSAQQFPDLHSELNLSSLELGDSALYFCASSPRQGSGTTDTQYFGPGTRLTVL.

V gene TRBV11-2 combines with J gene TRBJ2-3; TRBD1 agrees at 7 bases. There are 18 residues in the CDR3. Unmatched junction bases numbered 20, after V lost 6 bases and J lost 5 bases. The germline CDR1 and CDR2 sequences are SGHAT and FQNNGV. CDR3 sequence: CASSFGQAQMANIDTQYF. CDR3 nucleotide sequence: TGTGCCAGCAGTTTCGGACAGGCACAGATGGCTAATATAGATACGCAGTATTTT.

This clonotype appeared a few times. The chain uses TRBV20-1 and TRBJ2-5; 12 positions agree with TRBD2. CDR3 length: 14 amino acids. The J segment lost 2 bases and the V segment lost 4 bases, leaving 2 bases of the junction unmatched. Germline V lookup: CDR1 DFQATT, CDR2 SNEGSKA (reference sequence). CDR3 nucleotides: TGCAGTGCTACGACTAGCGGGGGACAAGAGACCCAGTACTTC. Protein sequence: CSATTSGGQETQYF.

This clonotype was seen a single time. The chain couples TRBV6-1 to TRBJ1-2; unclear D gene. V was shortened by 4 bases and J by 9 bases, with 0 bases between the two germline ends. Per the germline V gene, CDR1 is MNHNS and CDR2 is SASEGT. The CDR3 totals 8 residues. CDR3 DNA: TGTGCCAGCAGTGGCTACACCTTC. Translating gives CASSGYTF.

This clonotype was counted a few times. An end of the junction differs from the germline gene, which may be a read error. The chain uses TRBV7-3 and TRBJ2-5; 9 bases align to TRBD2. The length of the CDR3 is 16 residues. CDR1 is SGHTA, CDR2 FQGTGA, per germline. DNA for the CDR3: TGTGCCAGCAGCTTAAGCGGGGGGGCGATTTCGGTGACCCAGTACTTT. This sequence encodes CASSLSGGAISVTQYF.

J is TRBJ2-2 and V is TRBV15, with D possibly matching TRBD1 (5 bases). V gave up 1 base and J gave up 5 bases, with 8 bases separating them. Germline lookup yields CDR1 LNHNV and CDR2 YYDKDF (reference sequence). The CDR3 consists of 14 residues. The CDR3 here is CATSRGRETGELFF. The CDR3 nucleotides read TGTGCCACCAGCAGAGGCAGGGAAACCGGGGAGCTGTTTTTT.

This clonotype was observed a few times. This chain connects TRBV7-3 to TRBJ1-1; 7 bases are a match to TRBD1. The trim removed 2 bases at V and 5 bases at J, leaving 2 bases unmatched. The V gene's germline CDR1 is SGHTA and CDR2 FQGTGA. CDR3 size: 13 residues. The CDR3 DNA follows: TGTGCCAGCAGCTTAGACAGGGTAACTGAAGCTTTCTTT. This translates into CASSLDRVTEAFF.

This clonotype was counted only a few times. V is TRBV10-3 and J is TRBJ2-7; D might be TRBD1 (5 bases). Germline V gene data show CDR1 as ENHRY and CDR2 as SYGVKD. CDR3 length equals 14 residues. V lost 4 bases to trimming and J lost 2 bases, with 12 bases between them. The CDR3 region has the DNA TGTGCCATCAGTGTTTCAGGGAATCCCTACGAGCAGTACTTC. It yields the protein CAISVSGNPYEQYF.

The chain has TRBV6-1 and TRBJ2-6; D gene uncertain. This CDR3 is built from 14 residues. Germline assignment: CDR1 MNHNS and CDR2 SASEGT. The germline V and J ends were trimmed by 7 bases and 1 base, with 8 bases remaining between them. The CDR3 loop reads CASKSGSGANVLTF. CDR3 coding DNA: TGTGCCAGCAAATCCGGTTCTGGGGCCAACGTCCTGACTTTC.

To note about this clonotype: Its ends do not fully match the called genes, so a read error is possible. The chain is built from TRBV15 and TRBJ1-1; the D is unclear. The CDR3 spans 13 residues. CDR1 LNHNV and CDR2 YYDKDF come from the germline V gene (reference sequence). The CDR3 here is CATSGEQWTEAFF. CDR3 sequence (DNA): TGTGCCACCAGCGGAGAGCAGTGGACTGAAGCTTTCTTT.

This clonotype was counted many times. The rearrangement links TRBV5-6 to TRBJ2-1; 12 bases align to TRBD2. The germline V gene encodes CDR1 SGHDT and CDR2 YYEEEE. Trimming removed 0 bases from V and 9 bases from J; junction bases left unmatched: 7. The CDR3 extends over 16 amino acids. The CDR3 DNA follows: TGTGCCAGCAGCTTGGTGGCTAGCGGGGGGGTCAGTGAGCAGTTCTTC. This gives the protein CASSLVASGGVSEQFF.

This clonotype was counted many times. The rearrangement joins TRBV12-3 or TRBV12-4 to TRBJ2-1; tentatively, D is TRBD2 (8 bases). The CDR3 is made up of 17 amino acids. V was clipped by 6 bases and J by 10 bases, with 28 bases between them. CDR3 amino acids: CASSETLAGQGGREQFF. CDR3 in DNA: TGTGCCAGCAGCGAGACTCTAGCGGGCCAGGGGGGGAGGGAGCAGTTCTTC.

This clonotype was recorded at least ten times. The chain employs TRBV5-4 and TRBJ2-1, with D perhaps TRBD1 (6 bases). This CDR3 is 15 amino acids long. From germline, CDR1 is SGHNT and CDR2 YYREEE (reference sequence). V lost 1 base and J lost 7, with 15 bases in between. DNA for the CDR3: TGTGCCAGCAGCTTGTTGTCAGGGGTCACTAATGAGCAGTTCTTC. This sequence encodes CASSLLSGVTNEQFF.

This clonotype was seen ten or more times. DNA for the CDR3: TGTGCCAGCAGTAGGGACAGGGGGTACAATCAGCCCCAGCATTTT. It encodes CASSRDRGYNQPQHF. This chain links TRBV12-3 or TRBV12-4 with TRBJ1-5, with TRBD1 matching over 11 bases. This CDR3 spans 15 amino acids. V lost 5 bases to trimming and J lost 3 bases; unmatched junction nucleotides: 3.